Below, 16 T cell receptor beta chains from the same sample are listed, as sequenced in a study of cytomegalovirus exposure and HLA in healthy donors. It was with 60 Vbeta and 13 Jbeta primers that the PCR ran. Assay: immunoSEQ multiplex PCR; the TCRdb copy retains only in-frame clones and omits some. The table includes 150,000 to 200,000 clones, about 81% detected once. The sequenced material came from PBMCs. Source of these receptors: a woman aged 18-30 years in good health and CMV-seropositive.

V gene TRBV2 combines with J gene TRBJ2-1; D may be TRBD1 (5 bases). The germline V gene encodes CDR1 SNHLY and CDR2 FYNNEI. V lost 7 bases, J lost 0 bases, and 16 bases lay in between. The CDR3 totals 16 residues. In nucleotides, the CDR3 is TGTGCCAGCAACCCAAGGGGCCTGAGCTCCTACAATGAGCAGTTCTTC. It translates to CASNPRGLSSYNEQFF.

The V call is TRBV4-3, the J call TRBJ2-1; possibly TRBD2 for D (7 bases). V dropped 0 bases and J dropped 3 bases, with 12 bases sitting between them. The germline V gene encodes CDR1 LGHNA and CDR2 YSLEER. The CDR3 has 16 residues. The DNA of the CDR3 is TGCGCCAGCAGCCAAGACCGGGGGGCAGTCTACAATGAGCAGTTCTTC. Residues: CASSQDRGAVYNEQFF.

This clone occurred a few times. The chain couples TRBV6-1 to TRBJ1-2, with a possible D match to TRBD1 (5 bases). Trimming took 4 bases from V and 3 from J, leaving 15 bases between them. Germline CDR1 MNHNS, CDR2 SASEGT. The CDR3 covers 15 residues. In DNA, the CDR3 is TGTGCCAGCAGTGCAACGGGGGAGGGGTACTATGGCTACACCTTC. Its protein is CASSATGEGYYGYTF.

The chain recombines TRBV5-6 with TRBJ2-4; maybe TRBD2 (6 bases). CDR3 length equals 14 residues. V was shortened by 3 bases and J by 8 bases, with 15 bases between the two germline ends. Per the germline V gene, CDR1 is SGHDT and CDR2 is YYEEEE. CDR3 in amino acids: CASSSPPGEDIQYF. For the CDR3, the DNA is TGTGCCAGCAGCTCCCCCCCCGGGGAGGACATTCAGTACTTC.

This clone is medium-sized. V gene TRBV6-1 combines with J gene TRBJ2-7, with 8 bases that match TRBD2. This CDR3 is 15 amino acids long. Trimming took 2 bases from V and 0 from J; bases not matched to a gene: 3. The V gene's germline CDR1 is MNHNS and CDR2 SASEGT. The CDR3 DNA reads as TGTGCCAGCAGTGAACTAGCGGGCAGCTCCTACGAGCAGTACTTC. It encodes CASSELAGSSYEQYF.

V gene TRBV9 combines with J gene TRBJ2-2; a weak D match, TRBD2 (6 bases). The germline gives CDR1 SGDLS, CDR2 YYNGEE. Trimming removed 3 bases from V and 0 bases from J, with 12 bases in between. The CDR3 has 16 amino acids. CDR3 DNA: TGTGCCAGCAGCGCACGCGGGGAGACGAACACCGGGGAGCTGTTTTTT. Protein product: CASSARGETNTGELFF.

The CDR3 DNA sequence: TGTGCCAGCAGTTTTGGACAAACAGAGCAGTTCTTC. This gives the protein CASSFGQTEQFF. J is TRBJ2-1 and V is TRBV27, with D perhaps TRBD1 (5 bases). The CDR3 is 12 residues long. Germline V gives CDR1 MNHEY, CDR2 SMNVEV (reference sequence). The ends were cut back, 3 bases at V and 10 bases at J, with 10 bases in the middle.

This clone appeared a few times. The rearrangement joins TRBV21-1 to TRBJ1-1; no check of the table's D call, TRBD1, against the DNA was made. TRBV21-1 is reported as a pseudogene. The CDR3 has 16 amino acids. The CDR3 DNA follows: TGTGCCAGCAGCTTACGAACAGGGGGCGGGTTCACTGAAGCTTTCTTT. The encoded protein is CASSLRTGGGFTEAFF.

This clone was recorded only once. The chain uses TRBV6-5 and TRBJ2-1; 11 bases map to TRBD2. Germline V CDR1 and CDR2: MNHEY, SVGAGI. The CDR3 loop spans 15 amino acids. V trimming: 6 bases; J trimming: 5 bases; junction bases outside the gene matches: 6. The CDR3 sequence: CASRPQLAGDNEQFF. CDR3 DNA sequence: TGTGCCAGCAGACCCCAACTAGCGGGGGACAATGAGCAGTTCTTC.

CDR3: CASSLSGAYNEQFF. For the CDR3, the DNA is TGTGCCAGCAGCCTTAGCGGGGCCTACAATGAGCAGTTCTTC. The chain is built from TRBV7-3 and TRBJ2-7, with 8 nucleotides matching TRBD2. The end of the DNA aligns better with TRBJ2-1, so the J call may be wrong. The CDR3 covers 14 residues. Germline V CDR1 and CDR2: SGHTA, FQGTGA.

The J gene is TRBJ1-2, the V gene TRBV7-9; D remains ambiguous. The CDR3 sequence is 13 residues long. Trimming cost V 5 bases and J 1 base, with 8 bases left between them. CDR1 is SEHNR, CDR2 FQNEAQ, per germline (reference sequence). CDR3 nucleotide sequence: TGTGCCAGCAGCCCCGACATTAACTATGGCTACACCTTC. Protein: CASSPDINYGYTF.

The DNA for the CDR3 is TGTGCCAGTACAGACAGGTATGAGCAGTTCTTC. Protein sequence: CASTDRYEQFF. The gene calls are TRBV6-1 and TRBJ2-1; TRBD1 might be the D (6 bases). The CDR3 runs 11 residues. Trimming cost V 9 bases and J 8 bases, with 11 bases left between them. Germline CDR1 MNHNS, CDR2 SASEGT.

The genes are TRBV5-1 and TRBJ1-3, with 7 bases aligning to TRBD1. Per germline, CDR1 SGHRS and CDR2 YFSETQ. CDR3 length: 14 amino acids. Unmatched junction bases numbered 7, after V lost 6 bases and J lost 4 bases. CDR3 sequence (DNA): TGCGCCAGCACAGACACAGGGGCCGGAAACACCATATATTTT. Translating it yields CASTDTGAGNTIYF.

The chain carries TRBV19 and TRBJ1-5; D unresolved. In germline, CDR1 is LNHDA, CDR2 SQIVND (reference sequence). The ends were cut back, 8 bases at V and 7 bases at J, with 9 bases in the middle. The CDR3 covers 11 residues. CDR3 nucleotides: TGTGCCAGTGGCTGGAGGCAGCCCCAGCATTTT. Its translation is CASGWRQPQHF.

This clone showed up just a few times. The V gene is TRBV7-3, the J gene TRBJ2-6; D perhaps matches TRBD2 (5 bases). CDR1 is SGHTA and CDR2 is FQGTGA in the germline V gene. V lost 2 bases, J lost 2 bases, and 10 bases lay in between. CDR3 length: 16 residues. CDR3 region: CASSLGKRAGANVLTF. The CDR3 DNA reads TGTGCCAGCAGCTTAGGGAAGAGGGCTGGGGCCAACGTCCTGACTTTC. The full variable domain, rest sourced from reference TRBV7-3 and TRBJ2-6, is GAGVSQTPSNKVTEKGKYVELRCDPISGHTALYWYRQSLGQGPEFLIYFQGTGAADDSGLPNDRFFAVRPEGSVSTLKIQRTERGDSAVYLCASSLGKRAGANVLTFGAGSRLTVL.

The chain has TRBV7-7 and TRBJ2-1; no firm D call. This CDR3 has 13 residues. The germline V gene has CDR1 SSHAT and CDR2 FNYEAQ (reference sequence). The CDR3 DNA sequence: TGTGCTACGGCGGAAAGCTCCTACAATGAGCAGTTCTTC. Residues: CATAESSYNEQFF.